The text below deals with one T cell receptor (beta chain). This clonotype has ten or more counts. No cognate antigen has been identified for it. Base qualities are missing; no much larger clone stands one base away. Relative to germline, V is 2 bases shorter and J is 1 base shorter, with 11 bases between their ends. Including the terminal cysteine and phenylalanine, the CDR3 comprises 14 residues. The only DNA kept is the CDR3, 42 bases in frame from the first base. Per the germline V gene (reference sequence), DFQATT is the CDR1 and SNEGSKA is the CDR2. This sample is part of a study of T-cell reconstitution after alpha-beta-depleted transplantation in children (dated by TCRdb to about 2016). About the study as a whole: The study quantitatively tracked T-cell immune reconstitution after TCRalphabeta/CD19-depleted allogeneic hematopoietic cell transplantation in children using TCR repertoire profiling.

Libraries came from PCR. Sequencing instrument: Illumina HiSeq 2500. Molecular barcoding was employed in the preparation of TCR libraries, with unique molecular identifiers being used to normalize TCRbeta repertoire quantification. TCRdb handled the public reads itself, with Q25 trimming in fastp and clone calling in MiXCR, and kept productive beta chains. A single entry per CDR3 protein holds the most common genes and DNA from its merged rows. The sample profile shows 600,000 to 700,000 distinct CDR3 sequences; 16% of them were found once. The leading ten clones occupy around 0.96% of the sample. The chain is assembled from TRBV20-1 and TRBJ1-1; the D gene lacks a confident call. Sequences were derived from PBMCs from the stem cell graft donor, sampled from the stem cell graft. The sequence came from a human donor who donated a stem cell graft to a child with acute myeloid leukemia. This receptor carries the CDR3 CSARKVAENTEAFF. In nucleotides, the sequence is TGCAGTGCTAGAAAGGTAGCGGAGAACACTGAAGCTTTCTTT.